This T cell receptor (beta chain) is from a study of glioma-infiltrating T cells after dendritic cell vaccination. The V and J ends lost 5 bases and 12 bases respectively, with 17 bases between them. The CDR3 spans 13 residues. CDR1 and CDR2 (germline): SGHAT, FQNNGV. Clones were read by immunoSEQ multiplex PCR, and TCRdb kept only the in-frame ones, dropping some. The repertoire has roughly 100,000 clones, roughly 80% of them found once; the top ten carry approximately 12%. This chain links TRBV11-2 with TRBJ2-4; perhaps TRBD2 as D (5 bases). This TCR was recovered from a human donor with glioblastoma. The sequencing here drew on blood, taken before dendritic cell vaccination. The CDR3 coding sequence is TGTGCCAGCAGCCCAACTATCAGAGAGGGTCAGTACTTC. Encoded protein: CASSPTIREGQYF.